This T cell receptor (beta chain) is from a study of graft-versus-host responses after intestinal transplantation. Study details: Recipients had transplants, and these were multivisceral, liver-intestinal, or isolated intestinal. Once they had received anti-thymocyte globulin induction, all recipients took tacrolimus and steroids for about three years. Overall study findings and caveats: GvH clone levels peaked in circulation, and this peak was associated with early post-transplant HvG declines. GvH clones were identified in recipient marrow, with some first appearing in ileum or blood.

Libraries were prepared by immunoSEQ multiplex PCR; TCRdb keeps only in-frame clonotypes and omits some of them. The sample has tens of thousands of clones, roughly 91% seen once; the top ten hold 0.09% to 0.1%. Germline CDR1 is MNHEY and CDR2 is SMNVEV (reference sequence). The CDR3 runs 14 residues. The germline V and J ends were trimmed by 2 bases and 1 base, with 8 bases remaining between them. A remark on this clone: Antigen: not known.

This chain uses TRBV27 with TRBJ1-1; D remains unclear. This sequence originates from a human donor who received an intestinal transplant. Sequencing was performed on unstimulated CD4+ T cells sorted from spleen or lymph node cells, taken before intestinal transplant. The CDR3 region has the DNA TGTGCCAGCAGTTTACGGTATGGGAACACTGAAGCTTTCTTT. It translates to CASSLRYGNTEAFF.